This passage covers 25 T cell receptor beta chains from one sample sequenced in a study of cytomegalovirus exposure and HLA in healthy donors. TCRdb keeps only in-frame clones here, not all; method: immunoSEQ multiplex PCR. The table includes under 200,000 clones, about 90% detected once. The specimen sequenced was PBMCs. The receptors were sampled from a woman aged 18-29 years in good health and CMV-seropositive.

The chain is built from TRBV5-1 and TRBJ1-1; 7 nucleotides line up with TRBD1. The CDR3 is 18 residues long. Germline CDR1 and CDR2: SGHRS and YFSETQ. Trimming cost V 4 bases and J 5 bases; bases outside gene matches: 20. CDR3 sequence reads: CASSTHSKGPDRKTEAFF. The CDR3 nucleotides are TGCGCCAGCAGCACTCACTCGAAAGGACCGGACAGGAAGACTGAAGCTTTCTTT.

The rearrangement joins TRBV19 to TRBJ1-5; TRBD1 aligns across 8 bases. The CDR3 sequence is 16 residues long. Germline V gene lookup returns CDR1 LNHDA and CDR2 SQIVND (reference sequence). Trimming took 4 bases from V and 2 from J; bases not matched to a gene: 7. CDR3 residues: CASSRMDRDGNQPQHF. The CDR3 coding sequence is TGTGCCAGTAGTAGGATGGACAGGGACGGCAATCAGCCCCAGCATTTT.

This chain links TRBV19 with TRBJ1-1; D is uncertain. Per the germline V gene, CDR1 is LNHDA and CDR2 is SQIVND (reference sequence). The ends were cut back, 7 bases at V and 7 bases at J, with 7 bases in the middle. The CDR3 contains 10 residues. The CDR3 nucleotides read TGTGCCAGTATGGCAGTTGAAGCTTTCTTT. Amino acids: CASMAVEAFF. Full variable domain (outside the CDR3, taken from reference TRBV19 and TRBJ1-1): DGGITQSPKYLFRKEGQNVTLSCEQNLNHDAMYWYRQDPGQGLRLIYYSQIVNDFQKGDIAEGYSVSREKKESFPLTVTSAQKNPTAFYLCASMAVEAFFGQGTRLTVV.

The chain recombines TRBV7-2 with TRBJ2-7; 7 bases are a match to TRBD2. J lost 0 bases, V lost 5 bases, and 10 bases had no gene match. CDR3 length equals 16 residues. The germline CDR1 and CDR2 sequences are SGHTA and FQGNSA. The CDR3 here is CASSEQERTSSYEQYF. CDR3 coding DNA: TGTGCCAGCAGCGAACAGGAGCGGACTAGCTCCTACGAGCAGTACTTC.

The genes are TRBV7-9 and TRBJ2-7, with a weak D call TRBD1 (5 bases). The V end was cut by 3 bases, the J end by 1 base, with 10 bases between. Germline CDR1 reads SEHNR; CDR2 reads FQNEAQ (reference sequence). The CDR3 has 14 amino acids. The CDR3 nucleotides are TGTGCCAGCAGCTTGGACACGACTTCCTACGAGCAGTACTTC. Its protein is CASSLDTTSYEQYF.

The rearrangement joins TRBV11-2 to TRBJ2-1, with TRBD2 identical over 7 bases. Germline CDR1 is SGHAT and CDR2 is FQNNGV. Germline trimming cut 1 base from V and 10 bases from J; bases unmatched to any gene: 1. This CDR3 spans 12 amino acids. CDR3 in DNA: TGTGCCAGCAGCTTAGTCGGGGGGGAGCAGTTCTTC. Amino acid sequence: CASSLVGGEQFF. Using reference TRBV11-2 and TRBJ2-1 for the parts outside the CDR3, the full variable domain is EAGVAQSPRYKIIEKRQSVAFWCNPISGHATLYWYQQILGQGPKLLIQFQNNGVVDDSQLPKDRFSAERLKGVDSTLKIQPAKLEDSAVYLCASSLVGGEQFFGPGTRLTVL.

This chain connects TRBV7-2 to TRBJ2-1; D possibly corresponds to TRBD1 (5 bases). Per the germline V gene, CDR1 is SGHTA and CDR2 is FQGNSA. CDR3 length: 15 amino acids. V lost 1 base and J 4 bases, leaving 11 bases between the germline ends. The CDR3 DNA reads TGTGCCAGCAGCTTAGAAACAGGAGTTTACAATGAGCAGTTCTTC. This gives the protein CASSLETGVYNEQFF.

The chain uses TRBV9 and TRBJ1-1; 12 bases map to TRBD1. The V segment lost 3 bases and the J segment 4 bases; nucleotides outside the gene matches: 7. Germline lookup yields CDR1 SGDLS and CDR2 YYNGEE. This CDR3 is built from 16 residues. CDR3 sequence reads: CASSGTGTGGFTEAFF. DNA for the CDR3: TGTGCCAGCAGCGGTACCGGGACAGGGGGCTTCACTGAAGCTTTCTTT.

The chain combines TRBV19 with TRBJ1-3, with D perhaps TRBD1 (5 bases). Germline CDR1 LNHDA, CDR2 SQIVND (reference sequence). Trimming stripped 6 bases from V and 11 bases from J, with 23 bases between. The CDR3 loop spans 15 amino acids. CDR3 bases: TGTGCCAGTAGGACAGAGGCCCGTGCGAGCCGCCCCATATATTTT. This gives the protein CASRTEARASRPIYF.

The chain recombines TRBV10-2 with TRBJ2-1; 7 bases are shared with TRBD2. From germline, CDR1 is WSHSY and CDR2 SAAADI. The J segment lost 10 bases and the V segment lost 0 bases, leaving 9 bases of the junction unmatched. There are 15 residues in the CDR3. CDR3 residues: CASSESGRGEEEQFF. The CDR3, as DNA: TGCGCCAGCAGTGAGTCGGGACGGGGGGAGGAAGAGCAGTTCTTC.

This rearrangement joins TRBV5-1 to TRBJ1-1; 9 nucleotides match TRBD1. Germline CDR1 and CDR2: SGHRS and YFSETQ. The CDR3 extends over 15 amino acids. After removal of 2 bases from V and 4 bases from J, the junction contained 6 bases not matched to a gene. The CDR3 sequence: CASSFTGGGGTEAFF. The CDR3 coding sequence is TGCGCCAGCAGCTTCACAGGGGGCGGGGGCACTGAAGCTTTCTTT.

This chain links TRBV7-2 with TRBJ2-2; D is ambiguous. Germline assignment: CDR1 SGHTA and CDR2 FQGNSA. This CDR3 contains 12 residues. The V end was cut by 5 bases, the J end by 9 bases, with 10 bases between. CDR3 nucleotides: TGTGCCAGCAGCGCAGACGGGTGGGAGCTGTTTTTT. Translated, it gives CASSADGWELFF.

The chain recombines TRBV27 with TRBJ2-3, with 9 bases that match TRBD2. Germline CDR1 reads MNHEY; CDR2 reads SMNVEV (reference sequence). The length of the CDR3 is 17 residues. V gave up 2 bases and J gave up 6 bases; unmatched junction bases: 12. CDR3 in DNA: TGTGCCAGCAGTTTAAGGCCTAGCGGGACCCGTCAGGATACGCAGTATTTT. Protein sequence: CASSLRPSGTRQDTQYF.

This chain links TRBV27 with TRBJ1-1, with 7 bases fitting TRBD1. CDR3 length: 14 amino acids. Trimming removed 6 bases from V and 0 bases from J; junction bases left unmatched: 4. Germline CDR1 reads MNHEY; CDR2 reads SMNVEV (reference sequence). CDR3 loop: CASSRQGLNTEAFF. In DNA form, the CDR3 reads TGTGCCAGCAGCAGACAGGGACTGAACACTGAAGCTTTCTTT.

In this sample, this clone turned up once. The chain joins TRBV5-4 to TRBJ2-7; 8 bases are shared with TRBD1. This CDR3 has 15 amino acids. Germline trimming cut 5 bases from V and 0 bases from J; bases unmatched to any gene: 7. Looked up from germline, CDR1 is SGHNT and CDR2 is YYREEE (reference sequence). CDR3 in amino acids: CASSSGQGFSYEQYF. In DNA form, the CDR3 reads TGTGCCAGCAGTTCCGGACAGGGATTCTCCTACGAGCAGTACTTC.

The chain has TRBV5-1 and TRBJ2-1, with 13 positions matching TRBD2. This CDR3 region has 15 residues. Germline V CDR1 and CDR2: SGHRS, YFSETQ. V lost 2 bases to trimming and J lost 6 bases; unmatched junction nucleotides: 2. For the CDR3, the DNA is TGCGCCAGCAGCTTACTAGCGGGAGGGGGCAATGAGCAGTTCTTC. It specifies CASSLLAGGGNEQFF.

The chain carries TRBV11-2 and TRBJ1-1; D not certain. This CDR3 is 15 amino acids long. V dropped 1 base and J dropped 4 bases, with 13 bases sitting between them. Germline CDR1 and CDR2: SGHAT and FQNNGV. CDR3 in amino acids: CASSLAISVSTEAFF. The CDR3 DNA is TGTGCCAGCAGCTTAGCGATCAGTGTCTCCACTGAAGCTTTCTTT.

The chain joins TRBV7-2 to TRBJ2-7; tentatively, D is TRBD2 (6 bases). The CDR3 has 13 residues. V dropped 7 bases and J dropped 2 bases, with 12 bases sitting between them. Germline loops: CDR1 SGHTA, CDR2 FQGNSA. The CDR3 reads CASTPGGAYEQYF. CDR3 DNA: TGTGCCAGCACCCCTGGAGGGGCCTACGAGCAGTACTTC. Looking up the rest from reference TRBV7-2 and TRBJ2-7 gives the full variable domain: GAGVSQSPSNKVTEKGKDVELRCDPISGHTALYWYRQSLGQGLEFLIYFQGNSAPDKSGLPSDRFSAERTGGSVSTLTIQRTQQEDSAVYLCASTPGGAYEQYFGPGTRLTVT.

This clone has only one observation. The chain is built from TRBV6-5 and TRBJ2-1; TRBD1 aligns across 9 bases. The V segment lost 4 bases and the J segment 6 bases; nucleotides outside the gene matches: 7. From germline, CDR1 is MNHEY and CDR2 SVGAGI. The CDR3 is 15 amino acids. CDR3 sequence: CASSFGTGRVNEQFF. Here the CDR3 DNA reads TGTGCCAGCAGTTTCGGGACAGGGAGGGTCAATGAGCAGTTCTTC.

This sequence joins TRBV4-3 and TRBJ1-2; unclear D gene. CDR1 is LGHNA and CDR2 is YSLEER in the germline V gene. Trimming cost V 1 base and J 1 base, with 7 bases left between them. The CDR3 has 14 amino acids. CDR3 region: CASSQATGNYGYTF. As DNA, the CDR3 is TGCGCCAGCAGCCAAGCAACGGGTAACTATGGCTACACCTTC.

The chain carries TRBV19 and TRBJ1-1, with D possibly being TRBD1 (5 bases). CDR3 length equals 16 residues. The V gene's germline CDR1 is LNHDA and CDR2 SQIVND (reference sequence). The germline V and J ends were trimmed by 5 bases and 2 bases, with 18 bases remaining between them. CDR3 amino acids: CASSRFGGGANTEAFF. The CDR3 DNA reads TGTGCCAGTAGTCGGTTCGGGGGAGGGGCCAACACTGAAGCTTTCTTT.

This clone was recorded once. The chain has TRBV30 and TRBJ1-2; possible D gene TRBD1, 6 bases. From germline, CDR1 is GTSNPN and CDR2 SVGIG (reference sequence). The CDR3 consists of 15 residues. V was shortened by 6 bases and J by 0 bases, with 17 bases between the two germline ends. CDR3 DNA sequence: TGTGCCTGTTCAGGGGCCGTAGATTCTAACTATGGCTACACCTTC. It translates to CACSGAVDSNYGYTF.

The CDR3 sequence is CASSQGGQGTYEQYF. CDR3 DNA sequence: TGTGCCAGCAGCCAAGGCGGACAGGGGACCTACGAGCAGTACTTC. V usage is TRBV4-2 and J usage is TRBJ2-7; TRBD1 matches at 9 bases. The CDR3 has 15 amino acids. CDR1 LGHNA and CDR2 YNFKEQ come from the germline V gene. The J segment lost 2 bases and the V segment lost 1 base, leaving 3 bases of the junction unmatched.

The chain joins TRBV5-5 to TRBJ1-6; 8 positions agree with TRBD1. Germline lookup yields CDR1 SGHKS and CDR2 YYEKEE (reference sequence). The CDR3 length is 17 residues. The ends lost 4 bases at V and 0 bases at J; junction bases unmatched: 6. CDR3 nucleotides: TGTGCCAGCAGCATTTGGGACAGGTCCTCCTATAATTCACCCCTCCACTTT. The encoded protein is CASSIWDRSSYNSPLHF.

J is TRBJ2-1 and V is TRBV6-1, with 7 bases fitting TRBD1. Germline V lookup: CDR1 MNHNS, CDR2 SASEGT. This CDR3 region has 14 residues. V trimming: 4 bases; J trimming: 2 bases; junction bases outside the gene matches: 2. The CDR3, as DNA: TGTGCCAGCAGTGTAGGGACAGCCTACAATGAGCAGTTCTTC. It is translated as CASSVGTAYNEQFF.